The next 29 T cell receptor beta chains were all read from a single sample in a study of CD8 T cells in Susac syndrome. Random hexamers were used to reverse transcribe an amount of roughly 0.5 to 1 ug RNA. TCRdb ran MiXCR on the immunoSEQ multiplex PCR reads and lists one entry per CDR3 protein. The data contain about 120,000 distinct CDR3 sequences, roughly 94% of them seen just once; the ten biggest clones take up 0.095% to 0.1%. Sequencing was done on a sample of CD4+ T cells from PBMCs. The receptors originated from a human donor in good health.

V gene TRBV10-3 combines with J gene TRBJ2-7; 14 bases align to TRBD2. The CDR3 loop spans 15 amino acids. CDR1 is ENHRY and CDR2 is SYGVKD in the germline V gene. Unmatched junction bases numbered 8, after V lost 4 bases and J lost 9 bases. Here the CDR3 reads CAISVGTSGRQGQYF. The CDR3 DNA reads TGTGCCATCAGTGTGGGGACTAGCGGGAGACAAGGGCAGTACTTC.

The genes are TRBV27 and TRBJ2-1; possible D gene TRBD2, 5 bases. The length of the CDR3 is 15 residues. Looked up from germline, CDR1 is MNHEY and CDR2 is SMNVEV (reference sequence). Trimming left V 2 bases short and J 6 bases short, with 14 bases between. DNA for the CDR3: TGTGCCAGCAGTTTAGCGAGGGATGGAGGCAATGAGCAGTTCTTC. It translates to CASSLARDGGNEQFF.

The genes are TRBV2 and TRBJ2-1; D might be TRBD1 (5 bases). Trimming removed 8 bases at V and 3 bases at J, with 14 bases between. The CDR3 totals 14 residues. CDR1 SNHLY and CDR2 FYNNEI come from the germline V gene. The CDR3 loop is CASRGHQGYNEQFF. CDR3 bases: TGTGCCAGCCGTGGACACCAAGGCTACAATGAGCAGTTCTTC. Combining the CDR3 with reference TRBV2 and TRBJ2-1 gives the whole variable domain EPEVTQTPSHQVTQMGQEVILRCVPISNHLYFYWYRQILGQKVEFLVSFYNNEISEKSEIFDDQFSVERPDGSNFTLKIRSTKLEDSAMYFCASRGHQGYNEQFFGPGTRLTVL.

This chain uses TRBV20-1 with TRBJ2-3; 13 bases match TRBD2. Germline V gene data show CDR1 as DFQATT and CDR2 as SNEGSKA (reference sequence). The CDR3 is made up of 14 amino acids. V lost 6 bases and J lost 5; bases outside the gene matches: 5. The CDR3 sequence is CSAPWTSGGDTQYF. DNA for the CDR3: TGCAGTGCCCCGTGGACTAGCGGGGGAGATACGCAGTATTTT.

The genes are TRBV2 and TRBJ2-7; possible D gene TRBD2, 6 bases. The CDR3 runs 15 residues. V lost 7 bases and J 2 bases, leaving 18 bases between the germline ends. The germline gives CDR1 SNHLY, CDR2 FYNNEI. CDR3 amino acids: CASTMDGGAPYEQYF. CDR3 sequence (DNA): TGTGCCAGCACTATGGATGGCGGGGCCCCCTACGAGCAGTACTTC. Filled out from reference TRBV2 and TRBJ2-7, the complete variable domain reads EPEVTQTPSHQVTQMGQEVILRCVPISNHLYFYWYRQILGQKVEFLVSFYNNEISEKSEIFDDQFSVERPDGSNFTLKIRSTKLEDSAMYFCASTMDGGAPYEQYFGPGTRLTVT.

The sample holds one count of this clonotype. The chain couples TRBV6-5 to TRBJ2-3; D not resolved. The V gene's germline CDR1 is MNHEY and CDR2 SVGAGI. V shed 0 bases and J shed 2 bases, with 9 bases lying between them. The CDR3 is 15 amino acids. The CDR3 DNA reads TGTGCCAGCAGTTACTCGGGCCTCCCCACAGATACGCAGTATTTT. Protein sequence: CASSYSGLPTDTQYF.

V gene TRBV12-3 or TRBV12-4 combines with J gene TRBJ2-5; 11 bases are a match to TRBD1. The CDR3 loop spans 15 amino acids. V shed 3 bases and J 4 bases; nucleotides not matched to a gene: 4. The CDR3 spells CASSFAGQGGETQYF. In DNA form, the CDR3 reads TGTGCCAGCAGTTTCGCGGGACAGGGGGGAGAGACCCAGTACTTC.

The chain joins TRBV28 to TRBJ1-2, with D hard to call. The length of the CDR3 is 12 residues. Germline values: CDR1 MDHEN, CDR2 SYDVKM. V was cut by 5 bases and J by 4 bases, with 8 bases left in between. The CDR3 region has the DNA TGTGCCAGCAGTCCCCAACTCTATGGCTACACCTTC. As protein: CASSPQLYGYTF.

The V call is TRBV27, the J call TRBJ2-1, with D maybe TRBD1 (6 bases). Trimming took 5 bases from V and 8 from J, leaving 10 bases between them. CDR3 length: 12 residues. The V gene's germline CDR1 is MNHEY and CDR2 SMNVEV (reference sequence). The CDR3 sequence is CASSPEGDEQFF. CDR3 bases: TGTGCCAGCAGTCCAGAGGGGGATGAGCAGTTCTTC.

The CDR3: CATSRERTSGYNEQFF. The CDR3, as DNA: TGTGCCACCAGCAGAGAGCGGACTAGCGGTTACAATGAGCAGTTCTTC. This chain connects TRBV15 to TRBJ2-1; TRBD2 matches at 10 bases. The CDR3 has 16 residues. V gave up 0 bases and J gave up 4 bases; unmatched junction bases: 3. CDR1 is LNHNV, CDR2 YYDKDF, per germline (reference sequence).

The chain employs TRBV10-3 and TRBJ1-1; 7 bases align to TRBD1. V shed 3 bases, J shed 0 bases, and the junction held 1 base outside the gene matches. The CDR3 totals 14 residues. CDR1 ENHRY and CDR2 SYGVKD come from the germline V gene. CDR3 region: CAISEQGMNTEAFF. CDR3 nucleotide sequence: TGTGCCATCAGTGAACAGGGGATGAACACTGAAGCTTTCTTT.

The rearrangement uses TRBV9 and TRBJ2-3; 8 nucleotides match TRBD1. Losses at the gene ends were 0 bases for V and 7 bases for J; bases not matched to a gene: 10. Germline V gene data show CDR1 as SGDLS and CDR2 as YYNGEE. This CDR3 is 16 amino acids long. CDR3: CASSVAIGQGENTQYF. CDR3 bases: TGTGCCAGCAGCGTAGCTATAGGACAGGGTGAAAATACGCAGTATTTT.

This CDR3 reads CASSRSGQLQETQYF. CDR3 in DNA: TGTGCCAGCAGCAGATCGGGACAGCTACAAGAGACCCAGTACTTC. The J gene is TRBJ2-5, the V gene TRBV7-9, with 7 bases lining up with TRBD1. V was clipped by 5 bases and J by 2 bases; unmatched bases: 8. CDR3 length equals 15 residues. The germline V gene has CDR1 SEHNR and CDR2 FQNEAQ (reference sequence).

The V call is TRBV28, the J call TRBJ2-7; unclear D gene. The CDR3 covers 12 residues. The germline V gene has CDR1 MDHEN and CDR2 SYDVKM. V shed 4 bases and J shed 5 bases, with 9 bases lying between them. CDR3 residues: CASSSFLNEQYF. CDR3 coding DNA: TGTGCCAGCAGTTCTTTTCTCAACGAGCAGTACTTC.

The gene calls are TRBV6-1 and TRBJ1-3; 7 positions agree with TRBD1. CDR1 and CDR2 (germline): MNHNS, SASEGT. CDR3 length: 16 amino acids. The J segment lost 0 bases and the V segment lost 6 bases, leaving 8 bases of the junction unmatched. The CDR3 bases are TGTGCCAGCAGAACATATGGGACAGACTCTGGAAACACCATATATTTT. This gives the protein CASRTYGTDSGNTIYF.

The V gene is TRBV7-9, the J gene TRBJ2-6; D perhaps matches TRBD2 (6 bases). Germline V lookup: CDR1 SEHNR, CDR2 FQNEAQ (reference sequence). The V end lost 4 bases, the J end lost 2 bases, and 12 bases lay between the germline ends. The CDR3 is 16 amino acids. CDR3 in DNA: TGTGCCAGCAGCTGGGGGGATCTTACTGGGGCCAACGTCCTGACTTTC. Translating it yields CASSWGDLTGANVLTF. Complete variable domain (other parts from reference TRBV7-9 and TRBJ2-6): DTGVSQNPRHKITKRGQNVTFRCDPISEHNRLYWYRQTLGQGPEFLTYFQNEAQLEKSRLLSDRFSAERPKGSFSTLEIQRTEQGDSAMYLCASSWGDLTGANVLTFGAGSRLTVL.

The V gene is TRBV12-3 or TRBV12-4, the J gene TRBJ1-5; D is undetermined. This CDR3 is built from 13 residues. The V and J ends lost 5 bases and 4 bases respectively, with 9 bases between them. The CDR3 region has the DNA TGTGCCAGCAGTCCGGACGTTAATCAGCCCCAGCATTTT. Translating it yields CASSPDVNQPQHF.

The gene calls are TRBV30 and TRBJ2-3, with TRBD2 identical over 9 bases. The CDR3 has 13 amino acids. The junction had 4 bases not matched to a gene; V was cut back by 7 bases and J by 2 bases. Germline V lookup: CDR1 GTSNPN, CDR2 SVGIG (reference sequence). This CDR3 reads CALTSGHTDTQYF. The CDR3 DNA reads TGTGCCTTGACTAGCGGACACACAGATACGCAGTATTTT. Together with reference TRBV30 and TRBJ2-3, the CDR3 gives the full variable domain: SQTIHQWPATLVQPVGSPLSLECTVEGTSNPNLYWYRQAAGRGLQLLFYSVGIGQISSEVPQNLSASRPQDRQFILSSKKLLLSDSGFYLCALTSGHTDTQYFGPGTRLTVL.

CDR3 sequence: CAISGGVTGNSPLHF. For the CDR3, the DNA is TGTGCCATCAGTGGAGGGGTGACAGGGAATTCACCCCTCCACTTT. The gene calls are TRBV10-3 and TRBJ1-6; TRBD1 aligns across 7 bases. This CDR3 has 15 residues. Germline assignment: CDR1 ENHRY and CDR2 SYGVKD. The J segment lost 7 bases and the V segment lost 4 bases, leaving 7 bases of the junction unmatched.

This clonotype was seen just once. This rearrangement joins TRBV3-1 to TRBJ2-1, with 8 bases lining up with TRBD1. V lost 6 bases and J lost 7; bases outside the gene matches: 11. The CDR3 has 15 amino acids. Germline loops: CDR1 LGHDT, CDR2 YNNKEL (reference sequence). The CDR3 loop is CASSAPGGGMNEQFF. DNA of the CDR3: TGTGCCAGCAGTGCTCCAGGGGGCGGAATGAATGAGCAGTTCTTC.

V is TRBV27 and J is TRBJ1-1; tentatively, D is TRBD1 (6 bases). CDR3 length equals 13 residues. V shed 3 bases and J shed 4 bases, with 9 bases lying between them. Germline CDR1 and CDR2: MNHEY and SMNVEV (reference sequence). CDR3 residues: CASSFSGVTEAFF. The DNA of the CDR3 is TGTGCCAGCAGTTTTTCAGGGGTCACTGAAGCTTTCTTT.

The V and J genes are TRBV18 and TRBJ2-7; TRBD1 aligns across 7 bases. Germline-derived CDR1 and CDR2 are KGHSH and LQKENI. CDR3 length: 14 residues. V shed 4 bases and J 5 bases; nucleotides not matched to a gene: 8. The chain's CDR3 is CASSRDSFVDEQYF. The CDR3 DNA reads TGTGCCAGCTCACGGGACAGCTTCGTGGACGAGCAGTACTTC.

This clonotype was recorded once. This chain uses TRBV5-1 with TRBJ2-2; D is perhaps TRBD2 (5 bases). Trimming cost V 0 bases and J 5 bases, with 11 bases left between them. CDR1 is SGHRS, CDR2 YFSETQ, per germline. This CDR3 has 15 residues. For the CDR3, the DNA is TGCGCCAGCAGCTTGGGGGCATGGGAGACCGGGGAGCTGTTTTTT. As protein: CASSLGAWETGELFF.

This clonotype was picked up one time. The chain combines TRBV12-3 or TRBV12-4 with TRBJ2-3; TRBD2 agrees at 10 bases. This CDR3 has 16 residues. CDR3 nucleotides: TGTGCTTCCCAGCCGTCAGCGGGAGGGGGACGAGATACGCAGTATTTT. As protein: CASQPSAGGGRDTQYF.

J is TRBJ1-2 and V is TRBV5-4, with D unclear. CDR3 length: 14 residues. With 0 bases removed from V and 0 bases from J, the gap between germline ends came to 6 bases. CDR1 and CDR2 from the germline V gene are SGHNT and YYREEE (reference sequence). The CDR3 DNA reads TGTGCCAGCAGCTTGGCGTCAGCTAACTATGGCTACACCTTC. It codes for CASSLASANYGYTF.

This sequence joins TRBV20-1 and TRBJ2-5; TRBD2 might be the D (6 bases). This CDR3 region has 13 residues. The ends were cut back, 4 bases at V and 4 bases at J, with 13 bases in the middle. Germline V lookup: CDR1 DFQATT, CDR2 SNEGSKA (reference sequence). The CDR3 region is CSANKPGGETQYF. The DNA of the CDR3 is TGCAGTGCTAACAAGCCCGGGGGAGAGACCCAGTACTTC.

The J gene is TRBJ2-2, the V gene TRBV9, with TRBD2 identical over 8 bases. The CDR3 runs to 16 residues. V shed 0 bases, J shed 3 bases, and the junction held 4 bases outside the gene matches. The germline CDR1 and CDR2 sequences are SGDLS and YYNGEE. CDR3 protein: CASSVGVTSDTGELFF. CDR3 DNA sequence: TGTGCCAGCAGCGTAGGAGTGACTAGCGACACCGGGGAGCTGTTTTTT. The full variable domain, completed using reference TRBV9 and TRBJ2-2, is DSGVTQTPKHLITATGQRVTLRCSPRSGDLSVYWYQQSLDQGLQFLIQYYNGEERAKGNILERFSAQQFPDLHSELNLSSLELGDSALYFCASSVGVTSDTGELFFGEGSRLTVL.

A single count supports this clonotype. This chain connects TRBV4-1 to TRBJ1-4; maybe TRBD1 (6 bases). Between the trimmed V and J ends, which lost 0 bases and 4 bases, there was a span of 12 bases. The V gene's germline CDR1 is MGHRA and CDR2 YSYEKL. This CDR3 region has 16 residues. The CDR3 DNA sequence: TGCGCCAGCAGCCAAGATTTTGCGGACAGTAATGAAAAACTGTTTTTT. This codes for CASSQDFADSNEKLFF.

This clonotype occurred once. The rearrangement joins TRBV7-9 to TRBJ2-3; 10 bases agree with TRBD1. The CDR3 loop spans 15 amino acids. CDR1 is SEHNR, CDR2 FQNEAQ, per germline (reference sequence). J gave up 6 bases and V 4 bases, and 7 bases lay outside the gene matches. This chain's CDR3 is CASSSSGTGVDTQYF. The CDR3 DNA follows: TGTGCCAGCAGCTCATCCGGGACAGGGGTCGATACGCAGTATTTT.